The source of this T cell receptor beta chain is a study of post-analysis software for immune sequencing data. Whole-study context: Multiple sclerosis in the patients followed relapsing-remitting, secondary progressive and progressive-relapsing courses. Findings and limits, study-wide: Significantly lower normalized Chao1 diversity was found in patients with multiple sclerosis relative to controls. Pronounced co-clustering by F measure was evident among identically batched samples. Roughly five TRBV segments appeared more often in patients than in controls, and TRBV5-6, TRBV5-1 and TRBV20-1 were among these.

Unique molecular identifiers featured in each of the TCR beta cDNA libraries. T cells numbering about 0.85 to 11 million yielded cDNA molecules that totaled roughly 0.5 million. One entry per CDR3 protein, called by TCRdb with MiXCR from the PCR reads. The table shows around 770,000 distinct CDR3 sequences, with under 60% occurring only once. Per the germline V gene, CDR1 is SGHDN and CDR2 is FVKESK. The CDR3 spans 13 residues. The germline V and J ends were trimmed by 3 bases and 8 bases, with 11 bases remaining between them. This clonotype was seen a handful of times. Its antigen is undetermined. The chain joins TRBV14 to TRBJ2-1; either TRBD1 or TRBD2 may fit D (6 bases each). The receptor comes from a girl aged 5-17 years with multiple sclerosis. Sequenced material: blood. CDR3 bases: TGTGCCAGCAGCCACGGGGGCGGCGATGAGCAGTTCTTC. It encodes CASSHGGGDEQFF.